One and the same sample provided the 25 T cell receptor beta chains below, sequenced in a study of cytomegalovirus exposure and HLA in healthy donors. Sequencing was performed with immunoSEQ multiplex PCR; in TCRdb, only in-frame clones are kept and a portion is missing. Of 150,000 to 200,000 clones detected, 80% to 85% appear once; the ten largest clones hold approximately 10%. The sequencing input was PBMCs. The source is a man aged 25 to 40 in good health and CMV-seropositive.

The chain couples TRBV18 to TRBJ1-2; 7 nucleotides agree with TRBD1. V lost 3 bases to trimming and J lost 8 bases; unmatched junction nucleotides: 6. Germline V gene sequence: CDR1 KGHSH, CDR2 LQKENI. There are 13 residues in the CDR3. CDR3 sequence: CASSPPRQGGYTF. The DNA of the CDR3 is TGTGCCAGCTCACCGCCCCGACAGGGAGGCTACACCTTC.

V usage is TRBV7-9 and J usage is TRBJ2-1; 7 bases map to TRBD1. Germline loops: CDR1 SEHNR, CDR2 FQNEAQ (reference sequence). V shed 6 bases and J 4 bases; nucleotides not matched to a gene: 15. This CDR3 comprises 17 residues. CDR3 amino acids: CASSFINRGPRYNEQFF. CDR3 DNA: TGTGCCAGCAGTTTTATTAACAGGGGCCCTAGATACAATGAGCAGTTCTTC.

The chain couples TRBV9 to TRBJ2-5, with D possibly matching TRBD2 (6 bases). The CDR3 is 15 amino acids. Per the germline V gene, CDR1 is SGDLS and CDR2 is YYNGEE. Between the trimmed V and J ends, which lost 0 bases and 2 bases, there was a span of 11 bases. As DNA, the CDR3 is TGTGCCAGCAGCGTAGGGGGCGGGGTACAAGAGACCCAGTACTTC. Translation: CASSVGGGVQETQYF.

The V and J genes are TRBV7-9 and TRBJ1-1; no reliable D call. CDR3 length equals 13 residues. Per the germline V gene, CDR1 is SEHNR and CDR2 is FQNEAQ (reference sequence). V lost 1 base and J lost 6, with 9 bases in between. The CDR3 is CASSLVSAPEAFF. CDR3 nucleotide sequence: TGTGCCAGCAGCTTAGTGTCAGCGCCTGAAGCTTTCTTT. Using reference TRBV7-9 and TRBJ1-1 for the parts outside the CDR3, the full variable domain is DTGVSQNPRHKITKRGQNVTFRCDPISEHNRLYWYRQTLGQGPEFLTYFQNEAQLEKSRLLSDRFSAERPKGSFSTLEIQRTEQGDSAMYLCASSLVSAPEAFFGQGTRLTVV.

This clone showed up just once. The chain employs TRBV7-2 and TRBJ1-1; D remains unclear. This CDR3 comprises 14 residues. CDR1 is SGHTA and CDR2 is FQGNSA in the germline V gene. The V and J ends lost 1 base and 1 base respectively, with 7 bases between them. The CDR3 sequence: CASSLGHQNTEAFF. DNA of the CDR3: TGTGCCAGCAGCTTAGGACATCAGAACACTGAAGCTTTCTTT.

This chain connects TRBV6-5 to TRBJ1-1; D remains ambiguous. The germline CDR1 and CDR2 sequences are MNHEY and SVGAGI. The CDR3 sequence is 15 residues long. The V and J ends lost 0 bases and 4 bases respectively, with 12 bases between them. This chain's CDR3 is CASSYSPFSVTEAFF. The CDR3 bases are TGTGCCAGCAGTTACTCCCCCTTTTCAGTCACTGAAGCTTTCTTT.

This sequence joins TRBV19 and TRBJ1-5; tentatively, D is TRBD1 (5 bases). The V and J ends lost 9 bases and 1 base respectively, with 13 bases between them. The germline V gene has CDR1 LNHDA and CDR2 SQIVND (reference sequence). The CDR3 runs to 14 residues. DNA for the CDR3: TGTGCCAGCTCAGGGCAGGGAAGCAATCAGCCCCAGCATTTT. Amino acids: CASSGQGSNQPQHF.

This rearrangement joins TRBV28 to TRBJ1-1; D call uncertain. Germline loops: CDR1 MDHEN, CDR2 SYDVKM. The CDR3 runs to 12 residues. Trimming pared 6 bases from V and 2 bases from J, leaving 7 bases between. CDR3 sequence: CASRLSNTEAFF. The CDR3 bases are TGTGCCAGCAGGCTATCCAACACTGAAGCTTTCTTT.

CDR3 in amino acids: CASSSGTSGRAGGGANVLTF. DNA of the CDR3: TGCGCCAGCAGCTCCGGGACTAGCGGGAGGGCCGGAGGTGGGGCCAACGTCCTGACTTTC. The chain links TRBV5-1 to TRBJ2-6; 16 positions agree with TRBD2. CDR3 size: 20 residues. The J segment lost 3 bases and the V segment lost 3 bases, leaving 9 bases of the junction unmatched. Germline V lookup: CDR1 SGHRS, CDR2 YFSETQ.

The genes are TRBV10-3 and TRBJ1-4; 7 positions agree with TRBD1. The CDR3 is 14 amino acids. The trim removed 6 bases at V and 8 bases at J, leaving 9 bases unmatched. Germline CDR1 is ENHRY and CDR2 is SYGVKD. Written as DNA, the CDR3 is TGTGCCATCAGGAAATCCGGGACAGAAGAAAAACTGTTTTTT. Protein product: CAIRKSGTEEKLFF.

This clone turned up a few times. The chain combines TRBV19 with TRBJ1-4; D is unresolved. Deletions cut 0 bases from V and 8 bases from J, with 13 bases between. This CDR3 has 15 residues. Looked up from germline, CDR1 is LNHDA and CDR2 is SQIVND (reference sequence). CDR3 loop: CASSIERRREEKLFF. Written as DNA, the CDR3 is TGTGCCAGTAGTATAGAGCGACGGCGGGAGGAAAAACTGTTTTTT.

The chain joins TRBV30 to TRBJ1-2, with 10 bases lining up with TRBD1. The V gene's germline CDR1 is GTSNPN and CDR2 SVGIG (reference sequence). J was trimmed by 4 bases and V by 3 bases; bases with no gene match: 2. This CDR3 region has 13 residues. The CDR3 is CAWRRDRGYGYTF. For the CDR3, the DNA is TGTGCCTGGAGAAGGGACAGGGGCTATGGCTACACCTTC. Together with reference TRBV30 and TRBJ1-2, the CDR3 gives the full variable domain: SQTIHQWPATLVQPVGSPLSLECTVEGTSNPNLYWYRQAAGRGLQLLFYSVGIGQISSEVPQNLSASRPQDRQFILSSKKLLLSDSGFYLCAWRRDRGYGYTFGSGTRLTVV.

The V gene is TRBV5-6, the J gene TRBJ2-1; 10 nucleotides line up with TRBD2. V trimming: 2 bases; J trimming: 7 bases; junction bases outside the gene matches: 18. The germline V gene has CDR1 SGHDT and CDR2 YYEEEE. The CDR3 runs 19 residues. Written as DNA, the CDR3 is TGTGCCAGCAGCTTCATTTTTCCCGACGGGACTAGCGCCAATAATGAGCAGTTCTTC. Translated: CASSFIFPDGTSANNEQFF.

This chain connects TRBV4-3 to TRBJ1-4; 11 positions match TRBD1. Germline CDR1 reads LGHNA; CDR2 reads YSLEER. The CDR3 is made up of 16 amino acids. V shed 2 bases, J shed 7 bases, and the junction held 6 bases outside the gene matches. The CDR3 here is CASSQPGQGAGEKLFF. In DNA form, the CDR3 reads TGCGCCAGCAGCCAACCCGGACAGGGGGCAGGTGAAAAACTGTTTTTT.

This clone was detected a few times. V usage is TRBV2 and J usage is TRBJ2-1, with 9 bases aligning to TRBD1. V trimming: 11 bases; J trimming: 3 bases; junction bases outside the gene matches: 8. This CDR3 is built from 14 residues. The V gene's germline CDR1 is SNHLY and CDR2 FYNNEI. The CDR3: CASTGGDFYNEQFF. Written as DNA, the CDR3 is TGTGCCTCCACAGGGGGCGACTTCTACAATGAGCAGTTCTTC.

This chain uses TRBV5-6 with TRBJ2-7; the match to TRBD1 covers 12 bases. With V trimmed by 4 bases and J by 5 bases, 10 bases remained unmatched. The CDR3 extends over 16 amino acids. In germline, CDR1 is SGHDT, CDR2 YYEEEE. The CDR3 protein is CASSPPGTGGIDEQYF. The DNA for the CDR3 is TGTGCCAGCAGCCCGCCCGGGACAGGGGGCATAGACGAGCAGTACTTC.

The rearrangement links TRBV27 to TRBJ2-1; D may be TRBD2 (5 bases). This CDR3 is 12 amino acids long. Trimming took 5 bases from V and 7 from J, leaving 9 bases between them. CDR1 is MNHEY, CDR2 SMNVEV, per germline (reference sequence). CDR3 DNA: TGTGCCAGCAGTCCAAGCGGAAATGAGCAGTTCTTC. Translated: CASSPSGNEQFF.

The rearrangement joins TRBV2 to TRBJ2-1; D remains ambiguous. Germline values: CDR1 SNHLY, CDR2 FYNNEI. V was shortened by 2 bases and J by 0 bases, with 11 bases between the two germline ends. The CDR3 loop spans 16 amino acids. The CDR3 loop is CASSEWALNSYNEQFF. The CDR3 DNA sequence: TGTGCCAGCAGTGAATGGGCTCTGAACTCCTACAATGAGCAGTTCTTC.

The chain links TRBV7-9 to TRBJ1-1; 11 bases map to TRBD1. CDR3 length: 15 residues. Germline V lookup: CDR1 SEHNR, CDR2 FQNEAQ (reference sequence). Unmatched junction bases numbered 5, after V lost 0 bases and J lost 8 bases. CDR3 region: CASSLAQGTGGEAFF. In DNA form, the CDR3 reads TGTGCCAGCAGCTTAGCGCAAGGGACAGGGGGGGAAGCTTTCTTT.

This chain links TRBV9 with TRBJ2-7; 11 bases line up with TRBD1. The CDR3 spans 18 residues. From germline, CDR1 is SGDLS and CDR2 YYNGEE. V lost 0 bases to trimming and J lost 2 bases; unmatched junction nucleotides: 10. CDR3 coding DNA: TGTGCCAGCAGCGTAGCTAGTCCGGGACAGGGGGTTCCCTACGAGCAGTACTTC. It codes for CASSVASPGQGVPYEQYF.

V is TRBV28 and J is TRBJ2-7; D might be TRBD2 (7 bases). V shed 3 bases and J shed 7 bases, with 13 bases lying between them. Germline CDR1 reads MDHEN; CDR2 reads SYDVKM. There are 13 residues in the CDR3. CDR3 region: CASSLDSGTEQYF. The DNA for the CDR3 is TGTGCCAGCAGTTTGGACAGCGGGACAGAGCAGTACTTC.

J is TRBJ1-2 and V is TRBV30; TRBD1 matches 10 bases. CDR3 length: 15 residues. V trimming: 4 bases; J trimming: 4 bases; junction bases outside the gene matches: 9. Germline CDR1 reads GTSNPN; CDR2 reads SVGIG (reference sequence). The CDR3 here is CAWTKVGQGLYGYTF. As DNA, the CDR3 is TGTGCCTGGACCAAAGTGGGACAGGGGCTCTATGGCTACACCTTC.

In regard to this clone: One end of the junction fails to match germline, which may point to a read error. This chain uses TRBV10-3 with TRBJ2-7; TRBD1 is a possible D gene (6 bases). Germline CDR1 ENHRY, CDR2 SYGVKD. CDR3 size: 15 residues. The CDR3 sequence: CAISETLDRPYEQNF. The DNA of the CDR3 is TGTGCCATCAGTGAGACTCTGGACAGACCCTACGAGCAGAACTTC.

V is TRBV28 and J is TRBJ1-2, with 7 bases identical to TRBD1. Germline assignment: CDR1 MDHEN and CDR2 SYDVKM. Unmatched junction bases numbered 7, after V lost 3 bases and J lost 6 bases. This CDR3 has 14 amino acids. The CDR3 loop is CASSLVAGGHGYTF. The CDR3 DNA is TGTGCCAGCAGTTTGGTGGCAGGGGGACATGGCTACACCTTC.

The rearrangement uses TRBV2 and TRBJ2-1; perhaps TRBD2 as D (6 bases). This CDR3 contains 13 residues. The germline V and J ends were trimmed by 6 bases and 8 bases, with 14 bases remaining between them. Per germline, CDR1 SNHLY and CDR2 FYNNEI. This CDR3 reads CASRAGSGDEQFF. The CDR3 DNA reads TGTGCCAGCAGAGCGGGCTCGGGAGATGAGCAGTTCTTC.